This T cell receptor (beta chain) was recovered during a study of PD-1 blockade in classical Hodgkin lymphoma. CDR1 and CDR2 from the germline V gene are KGHSH and LQKENI. CDR3 size: 15 residues. J gave up 5 bases and V 4 bases, and 7 bases lay outside the gene matches. Sample time point: cycle 4 day 1 (C4D1), after less than 7 weeks of nivolumab. No patient escaped relapse after autologous stem cell transplantation, and brentuximab vedotin exposure varied. Here immunoSEQ multiplex PCR was the method, and the copy in TCRdb shows in-frame clones only, minus some. The sample includes some 53,000 clones, about 89% of them seen just once.

This material consisted of peripheral blood mononuclear cells (PBMCs), taken before the fourth cycle of nivolumab. The sequence derives from a human donor with classical Hodgkin lymphoma. This chain links TRBV18 with TRBJ1-4, with TRBD1 matching 7 bases. The CDR3 sequence is CASSLEQGKNEKLFF. CDR3 bases: TGTGCCAGCTCACTAGAACAGGGGAAAAATGAAAAACTGTTTTTT.